The entry below gives a single T cell receptor beta chain sequence along with its context. This sample is drawn from a study of blood T cell repertoires in COVID-19. Study context: Whether acute or convalescent, the COVID-19 samples came from the United States, Italy and Spain. Sources were T cells, B-cell-depleted T cells, or PBMCs; the material itself was cDNA or gDNA.

In the original processing: Amplified reference gene primers provided the basis for estimating nucleated cell counts. Here immunoSEQ multiplex PCR was the method, and the copy in TCRdb shows in-frame clones only, minus some. V and J calls and clone size are copied from that table; D and trimming were computed from the DNA. Seen here are 35,000 to 50,000 clones, about 88% observed once, and the top ten hold around a sixth. The CDR3 spans 13 residues. V gave up 0 bases and J gave up 5 bases, with 6 bases separating them. The V gene's germline CDR1 is SGHRS and CDR2 YFSETQ. The receptor was derived from a man in his 70s with active COVID-19. This sequence joins TRBV5-1 and TRBJ2-4, with D possibly matching TRBD1 (6 bases). Material: peripheral blood. In DNA, the CDR3 is TGCGCCAGCAGCTTGGCAGGGGAAAACATTCAGTACTTC. Translated: CASSLAGENIQYF.